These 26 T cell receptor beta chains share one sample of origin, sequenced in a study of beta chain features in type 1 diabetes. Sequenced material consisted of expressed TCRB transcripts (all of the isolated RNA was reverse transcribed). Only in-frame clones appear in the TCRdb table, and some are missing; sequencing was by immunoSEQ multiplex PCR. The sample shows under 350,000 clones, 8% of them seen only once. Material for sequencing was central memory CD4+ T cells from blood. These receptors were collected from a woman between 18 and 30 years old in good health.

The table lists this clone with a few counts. The CDR3 here is CASSQELGSNQPQHF. The CDR3 bases are TGTGCCAGCAGCCAAGAGCTAGGGAGCAATCAGCCCCAGCATTTT. The genes are TRBV4-2 and TRBJ1-5; no definite D call. The CDR3 is made up of 15 amino acids. Germline V lookup: CDR1 LGHNA, CDR2 YNFKEQ. Trimming pared 0 bases from V and 1 base from J, leaving 7 bases between.

CDR3 loop: CASRGGGSNQPQHF. The DNA for the CDR3 is TGTGCCAGCAGGGGGGGTGGTAGCAATCAGCCCCAGCATTTT. V is TRBV7-8 and J is TRBJ1-5; TRBD1 is a possible D gene (5 bases). The V end lost 6 bases, the J end lost 0 bases, and 9 bases lay between the germline ends. Germline V lookup: CDR1 SGHVS, CDR2 FQNEAQ. The CDR3 spans 14 residues.

The CDR3 region is CASSLGTGVSNQPQHF. DNA of the CDR3: TGTGCCAGCAGCTTAGGGACAGGGGTTAGCAATCAGCCCCAGCATTTT. The rearrangement links TRBV11-2 to TRBJ1-5; 9 positions agree with TRBD1. Trimming at V came to 1 base and at J to 0 bases, leaving 1 base not matched to a gene. Germline V CDR1 and CDR2: SGHAT, FQNNGV. The CDR3 runs 16 residues. The whole variable domain, filled in from reference TRBV11-2 and TRBJ1-5, reads EAGVAQSPRYKIIEKRQSVAFWCNPISGHATLYWYQQILGQGPKLLIQFQNNGVVDDSQLPKDRFSAERLKGVDSTLKIQPAKLEDSAVYLCASSLGTGVSNQPQHFGDGTRLSIL.

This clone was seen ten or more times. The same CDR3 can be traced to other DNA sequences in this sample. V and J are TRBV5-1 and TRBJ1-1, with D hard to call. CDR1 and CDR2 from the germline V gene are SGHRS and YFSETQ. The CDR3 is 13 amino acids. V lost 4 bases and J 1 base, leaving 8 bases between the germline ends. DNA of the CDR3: TGCGCCAGCAGCCTCGAGGGGAACACTGAAGCTTTCTTT. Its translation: CASSLEGNTEAFF.

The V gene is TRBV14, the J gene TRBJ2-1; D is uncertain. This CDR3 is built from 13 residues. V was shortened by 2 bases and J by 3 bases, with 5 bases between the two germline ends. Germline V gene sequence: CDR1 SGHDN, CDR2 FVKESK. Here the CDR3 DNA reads TGTGCCAGCAGCCAACCCAACTACAATGAGCAGTTCTTC. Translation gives CASSQPNYNEQFF.

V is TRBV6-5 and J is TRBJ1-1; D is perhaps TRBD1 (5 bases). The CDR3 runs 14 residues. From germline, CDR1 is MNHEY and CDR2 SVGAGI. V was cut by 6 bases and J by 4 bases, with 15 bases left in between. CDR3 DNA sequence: TGTGCCAGCAGCCTCAGGGTCGGAGGCACTGAAGCTTTCTTT. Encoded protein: CASSLRVGGTEAFF.

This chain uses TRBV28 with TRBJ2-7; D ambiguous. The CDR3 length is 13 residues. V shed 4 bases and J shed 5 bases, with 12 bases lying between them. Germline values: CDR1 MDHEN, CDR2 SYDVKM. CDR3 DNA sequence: TGTGCCAGCAGTTCTCCAGGCTACGACGAGCAGTACGTC. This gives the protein CASSSPGYDEQYV.

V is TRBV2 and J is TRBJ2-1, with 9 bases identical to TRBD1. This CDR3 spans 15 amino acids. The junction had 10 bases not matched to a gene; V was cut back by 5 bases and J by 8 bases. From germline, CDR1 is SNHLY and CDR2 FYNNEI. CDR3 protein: CASSPGQGKIDEQFF. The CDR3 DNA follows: TGTGCCAGCAGTCCGGGACAGGGTAAGATCGATGAGCAGTTCTTC.

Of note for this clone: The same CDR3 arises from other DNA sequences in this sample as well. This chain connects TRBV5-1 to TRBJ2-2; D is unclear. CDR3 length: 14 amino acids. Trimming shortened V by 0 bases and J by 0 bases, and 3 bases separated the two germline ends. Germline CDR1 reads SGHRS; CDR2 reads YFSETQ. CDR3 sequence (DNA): TGCGCCAGCAGCTTGGACCCGAACACCGGGGAGCTGTTTTTT. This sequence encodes CASSLDPNTGELFF.

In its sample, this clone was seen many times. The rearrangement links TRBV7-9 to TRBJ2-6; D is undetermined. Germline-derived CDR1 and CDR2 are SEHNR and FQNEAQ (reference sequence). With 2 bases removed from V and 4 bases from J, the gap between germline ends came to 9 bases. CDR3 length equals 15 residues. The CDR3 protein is CASSLKGKGANVLTF. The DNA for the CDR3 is TGTGCCAGCAGCTTAAAGGGAAAAGGGGCCAACGTCCTGACTTTC.

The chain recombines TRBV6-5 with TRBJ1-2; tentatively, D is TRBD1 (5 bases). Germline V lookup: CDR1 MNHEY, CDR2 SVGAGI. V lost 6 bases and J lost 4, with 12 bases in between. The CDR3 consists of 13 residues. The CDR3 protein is CASRRDAGYGYTF. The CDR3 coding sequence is TGTGCCAGCAGACGGGACGCGGGCTATGGCTACACCTTC.

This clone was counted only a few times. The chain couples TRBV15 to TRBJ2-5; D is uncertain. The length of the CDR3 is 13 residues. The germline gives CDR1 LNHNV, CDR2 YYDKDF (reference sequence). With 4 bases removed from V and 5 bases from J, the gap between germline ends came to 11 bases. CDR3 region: CATSILGGETQYF. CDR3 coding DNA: TGTGCCACCAGCATCCTGGGCGGCGAGACCCAGTACTTC.

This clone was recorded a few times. The CDR3: CASALAPGGREAFF. CDR3 bases: TGTGCCAGTGCCTTGGCCCCAGGGGGACGTGAAGCTTTCTTT. The V call is TRBV28, the J call TRBJ1-1; 7 bases align to TRBD1. This CDR3 is built from 14 residues. CDR1 and CDR2 from the germline V gene are MDHEN and SYDVKM. V was pared by 9 bases and J by 7 bases, with 14 bases of the junction left unmatched. The entire variable domain, with the rest obtained from reference TRBV28 and TRBJ1-1, is as follows: DVKVTQSSRYLVKRTGEKVFLECVQDMDHENMFWYRQDPGLGLRLIYFSYDVKMKEKGDIPEGYSVSREKKERFSLILESASTNQTSMYLCASALAPGGREAFFGQGTRLTVV.

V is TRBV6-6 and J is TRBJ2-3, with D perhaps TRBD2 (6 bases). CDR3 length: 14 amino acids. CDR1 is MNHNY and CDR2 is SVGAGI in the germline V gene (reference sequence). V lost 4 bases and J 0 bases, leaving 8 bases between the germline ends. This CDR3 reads CASSWEVSTDTQYF. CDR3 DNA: TGTGCCAGCAGTTGGGAGGTTAGCACAGATACGCAGTATTTT.

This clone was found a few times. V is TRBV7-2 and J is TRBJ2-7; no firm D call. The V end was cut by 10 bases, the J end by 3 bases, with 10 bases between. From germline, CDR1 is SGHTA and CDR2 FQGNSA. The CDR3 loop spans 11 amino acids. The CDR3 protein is CATRLYYEQYV. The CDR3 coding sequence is TGTGCCACCCGACTCTACTACGAGCAGTACGTC.

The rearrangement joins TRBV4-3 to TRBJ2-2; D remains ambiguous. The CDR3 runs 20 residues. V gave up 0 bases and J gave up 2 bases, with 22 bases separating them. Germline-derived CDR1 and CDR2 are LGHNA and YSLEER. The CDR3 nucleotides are TGCGCCAGCAGCCAAGATATTTATCGAGGACCGGTGACTAACACCGGGGAGCTGTTTTTT. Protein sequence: CASSQDIYRGPVTNTGELFF.

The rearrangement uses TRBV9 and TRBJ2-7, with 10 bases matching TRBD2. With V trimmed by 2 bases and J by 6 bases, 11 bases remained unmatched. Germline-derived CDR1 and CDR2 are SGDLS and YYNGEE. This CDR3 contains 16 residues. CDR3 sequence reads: CASSVSAGGFRAEQYF. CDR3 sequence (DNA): TGTGCCAGCAGCGTTTCAGCGGGAGGGTTCCGCGCCGAGCAGTACTTC. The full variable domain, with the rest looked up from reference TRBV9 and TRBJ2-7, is DSGVTQTPKHLITATGQRVTLRCSPRSGDLSVYWYQQSLDQGLQFLIQYYNGEERAKGNILERFSAQQFPDLHSELNLSSLELGDSALYFCASSVSAGGFRAEQYFGPGTRLTVT.

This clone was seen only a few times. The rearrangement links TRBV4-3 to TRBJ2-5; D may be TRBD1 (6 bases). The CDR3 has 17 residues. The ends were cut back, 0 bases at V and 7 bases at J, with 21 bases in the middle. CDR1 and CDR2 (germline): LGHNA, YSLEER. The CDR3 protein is CASSQDWTVRTWGTQYF. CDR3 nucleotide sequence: TGCGCCAGCAGCCAAGATTGGACAGTTAGAACCTGGGGGACCCAGTACTTC.

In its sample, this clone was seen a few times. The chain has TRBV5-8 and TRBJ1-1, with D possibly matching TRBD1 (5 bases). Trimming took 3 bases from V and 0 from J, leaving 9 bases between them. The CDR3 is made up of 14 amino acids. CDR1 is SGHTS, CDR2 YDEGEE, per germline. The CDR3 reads CASSSPTVNTEAFF. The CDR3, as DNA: TGTGCCAGCAGCTCTCCGACAGTGAACACTGAAGCTTTCTTT.

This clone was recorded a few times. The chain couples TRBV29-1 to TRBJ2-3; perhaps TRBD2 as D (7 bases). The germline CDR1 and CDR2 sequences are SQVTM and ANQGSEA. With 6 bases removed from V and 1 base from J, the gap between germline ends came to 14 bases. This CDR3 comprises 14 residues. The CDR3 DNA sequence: TGCAGCGTCTCCGGGGGGCGCGGCACAGATACGCAGTATTTT. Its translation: CSVSGGRGTDTQYF.

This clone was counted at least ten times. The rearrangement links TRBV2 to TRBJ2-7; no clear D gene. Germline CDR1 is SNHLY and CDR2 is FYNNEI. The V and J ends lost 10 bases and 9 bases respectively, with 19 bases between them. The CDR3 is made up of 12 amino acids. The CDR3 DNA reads TGTGCCACGGCATACGAGCAGCCGAGGCAGTACTTC. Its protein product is CATAYEQPRQYF.

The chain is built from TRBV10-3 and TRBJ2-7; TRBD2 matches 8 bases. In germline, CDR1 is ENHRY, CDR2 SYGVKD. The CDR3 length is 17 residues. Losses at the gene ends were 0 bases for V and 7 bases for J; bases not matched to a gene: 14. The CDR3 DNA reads TGTGCCATCAGTGAGTCGACTCTGACGGGAGGGCCCCGGGAGCAGTACTTC. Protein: CAISESTLTGGPREQYF.

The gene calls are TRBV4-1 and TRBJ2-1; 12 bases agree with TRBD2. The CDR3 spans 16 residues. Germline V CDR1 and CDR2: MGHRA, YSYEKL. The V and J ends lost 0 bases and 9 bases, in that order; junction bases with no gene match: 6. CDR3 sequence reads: CASSQDTSGGQGEQFF. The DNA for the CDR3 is TGCGCCAGCAGCCAAGATACTAGCGGGGGGCAGGGTGAGCAGTTCTTC.

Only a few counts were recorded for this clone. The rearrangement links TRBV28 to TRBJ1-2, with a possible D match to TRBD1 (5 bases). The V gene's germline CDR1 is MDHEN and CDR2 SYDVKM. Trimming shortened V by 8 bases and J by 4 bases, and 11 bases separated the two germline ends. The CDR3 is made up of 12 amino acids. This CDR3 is CASQRGGYGYTF. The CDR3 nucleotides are TGTGCCAGCCAACGGGGGGGCTATGGCTACACCTTC.

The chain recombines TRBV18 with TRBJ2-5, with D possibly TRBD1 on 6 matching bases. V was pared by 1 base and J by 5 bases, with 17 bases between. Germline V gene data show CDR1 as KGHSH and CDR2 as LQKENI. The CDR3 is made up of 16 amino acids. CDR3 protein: CASSPRGGGAAETQYF. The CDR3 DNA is TGTGCCAGCTCACCACGAGGTGGGGGCGCGGCTGAGACCCAGTACTTC.

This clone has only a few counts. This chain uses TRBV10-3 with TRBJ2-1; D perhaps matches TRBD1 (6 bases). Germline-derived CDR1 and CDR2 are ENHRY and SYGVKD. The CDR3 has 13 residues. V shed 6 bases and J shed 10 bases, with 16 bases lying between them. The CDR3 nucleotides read TGTGCCATCAGACCACCCCGACAGGAGGAGCAGTTCTTC. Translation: CAIRPPRQEEQFF.